This T cell receptor beta chain was identified in a study of T cell changes during pregnancy in multiple sclerosis. Here immunoSEQ multiplex PCR was the method, and the copy in TCRdb shows in-frame clones only, minus some. The sample contains approximately 97,000 clones, approximately 90% of which appear only once. The V gene lost 0 bases and the J gene lost 1 base, with 13 bases spanning the gap. Germline assignment: CDR1 SGHKS and CDR2 YYEKEE (reference sequence). The CDR3 is made up of 16 amino acids. The chain employs TRBV5-5 and TRBJ1-2; tentative D call: TRBD1 (6 bases). The specimen comprised peripheral blood, sampled in the second trimester of pregnancy. The TCR sequence derives from a female donor in good health, enrolled as a control in a pregnancy study. Here the CDR3 DNA reads TGTGCCAGCAGCTTGGCTCTGGACAGTTATAACTATGGCTACACCTTC. This sequence encodes CASSLALDSYNYGYTF.